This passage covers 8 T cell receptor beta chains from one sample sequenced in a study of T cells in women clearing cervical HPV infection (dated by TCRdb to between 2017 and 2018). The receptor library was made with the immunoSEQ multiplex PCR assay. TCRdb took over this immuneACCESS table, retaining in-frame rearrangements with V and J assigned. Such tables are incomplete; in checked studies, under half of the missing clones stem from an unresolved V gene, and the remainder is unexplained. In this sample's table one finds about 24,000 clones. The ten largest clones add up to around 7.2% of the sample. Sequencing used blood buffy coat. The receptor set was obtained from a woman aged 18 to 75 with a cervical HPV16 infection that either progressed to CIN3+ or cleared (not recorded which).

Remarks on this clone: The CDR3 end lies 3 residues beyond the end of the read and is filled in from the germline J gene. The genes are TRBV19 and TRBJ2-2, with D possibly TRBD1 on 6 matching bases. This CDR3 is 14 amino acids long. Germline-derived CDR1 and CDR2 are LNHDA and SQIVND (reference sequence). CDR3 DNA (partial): TGTGCCAGTAGTGACCGGGACACCCCACAAAAG. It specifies CASSDRDTPQK. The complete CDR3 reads CASSDRDTPQKLFF.

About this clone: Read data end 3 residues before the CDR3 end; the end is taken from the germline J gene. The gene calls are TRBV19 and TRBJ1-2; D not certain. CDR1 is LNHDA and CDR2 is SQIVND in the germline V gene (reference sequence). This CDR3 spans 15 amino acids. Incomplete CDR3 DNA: TGTGCCAGTATGTCTGGCGGAGCAAGCTCCTACGAC. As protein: CASMSGGASSYD. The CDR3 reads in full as CASMSGGASSYDYTF. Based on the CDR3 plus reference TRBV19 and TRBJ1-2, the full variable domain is DGGITQSPKYLFRKEGQNVTLSCEQNLNHDAMYWYRQDPGQGLRLIYYSQIVNDFQKGDIAEGYSVSREKKESFPLTVTSAQKNPTAFYLCASMSGGASSYDYTFGSGTRLTVV.

CDR3 bases read: TGCAGCGCCCAACAGGGCGGAGGGGCCAACGTG. Protein: CSAQQGGGANV. The whole CDR3 protein is CSAQQGGGANVLFF. V usage is TRBV29-1 and J usage is TRBJ2-2; perhaps D is TRBD1 or TRBD2 (6 bases each). The CDR3 end falls 3 residues outside the read, so it is completed with the germline J gene. This CDR3 is built from 14 residues. Germline V gene lookup returns CDR1 SQVTM and CDR2 ANQGSEA.

The CDR3 bases that were read are TGTGCCAGTATCAGATTAGGCAGGGGATTGGACACTGAA. It specifies CASIRLGRGLDTE. The CDR3, in full, reads CASIRLGRGLDTEAFF. The chain is built from TRBV19 and TRBJ1-1; a weak D match, TRBD1 (6 bases). Coverage ceases 3 residues before the CDR3 finishes, and the germline J gene fills in the end. The CDR3 has 16 residues. Per germline, CDR1 LNHDA and CDR2 SQIVND (reference sequence). V was shortened by 7 bases and J by 3 bases, with 21 bases between the two germline ends.

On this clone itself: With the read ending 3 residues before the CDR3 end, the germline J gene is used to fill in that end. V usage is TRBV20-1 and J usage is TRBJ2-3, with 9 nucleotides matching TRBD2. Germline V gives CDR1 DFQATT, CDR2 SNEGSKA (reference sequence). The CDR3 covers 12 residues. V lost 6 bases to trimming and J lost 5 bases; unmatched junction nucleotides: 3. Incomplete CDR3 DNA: TGCAGTGCGAGGACTAGCGTAGATACG. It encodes CSARTSVDT. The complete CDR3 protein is CSARTSVDTQYF.

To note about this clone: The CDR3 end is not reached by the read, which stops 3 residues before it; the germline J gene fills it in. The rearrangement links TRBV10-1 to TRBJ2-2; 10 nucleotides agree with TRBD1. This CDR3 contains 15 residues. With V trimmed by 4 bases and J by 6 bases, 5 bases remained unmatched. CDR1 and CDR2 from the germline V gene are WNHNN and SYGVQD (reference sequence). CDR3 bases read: TGCGCCAGCAGTGGGGTGACAGGGGGCCCCGGGGAG. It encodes CASSGVTGGPGE. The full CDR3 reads CASSGVTGGPGELFF.

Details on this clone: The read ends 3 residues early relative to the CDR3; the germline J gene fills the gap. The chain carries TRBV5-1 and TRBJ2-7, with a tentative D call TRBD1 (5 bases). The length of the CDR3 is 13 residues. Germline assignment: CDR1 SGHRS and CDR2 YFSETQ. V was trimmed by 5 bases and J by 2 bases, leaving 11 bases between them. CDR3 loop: CASSEPGPYEQYF. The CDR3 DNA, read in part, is TGCGCCAGCAGTGAGCCAGGGCCCTACGAG.

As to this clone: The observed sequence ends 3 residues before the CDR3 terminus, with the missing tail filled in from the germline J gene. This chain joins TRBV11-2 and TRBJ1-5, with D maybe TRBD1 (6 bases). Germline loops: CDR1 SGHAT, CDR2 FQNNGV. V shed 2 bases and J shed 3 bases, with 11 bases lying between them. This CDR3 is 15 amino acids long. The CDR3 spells CASSLTGSVNQPQHF. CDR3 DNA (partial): TGTGCCAGCAGCTTAACAGGGAGTGTCAATCAGCCC.